The rows below give T cell receptor beta chains drawn from one sample of a study of blood T cell repertoires in COVID-19. Sequencing was performed with immunoSEQ multiplex PCR; in TCRdb, only in-frame clones are kept and a portion is missing. Of hundreds of thousands of clones listed, 87% are singletons. Source material: PBMCs or T cells enriched from blood (not recorded which). The receptors derive from a woman under 30 who had recovered from COVID-19. CDR3s include the opening cysteine and the closing phenylalanine or tryptophan. Fields, in order: clone size, J gene, D gene, V gene, CDR3 DNA, CDR3 protein. A D gene is named only where the DNA matches it firmly. Size is omitted from some rows. Given values are once, few, many or a class for expanded clones.

clone_size: -
j_call: TRBJ1-1
d_call: TRBD1
v_call: TRBV7-8
cdr3_nt: TGTGCCAGCAGCCGTTTTTCCGACAGGGTGGTAACTGAAGCTTTCTTT
cdr3_aa: CASSRFSDRVVTEAFF

clone_size: -
j_call: TRBJ1-5
d_call: -
v_call: TRBV19
cdr3_nt: TGTGCCAGTACGGCGGTCAGAAATAGCAATCAGCCCCAGCATTTT
cdr3_aa: CASTAVRNSNQPQHF

clone_size: once
j_call: TRBJ2-5
d_call: -
v_call: TRBV19
cdr3_nt: TGTGCCAGTAGTGCTGACTGGGGAGGAGGAGAGACCCAGTACTTC
cdr3_aa: CASSADWGGGETQYF

clone_size: -
j_call: TRBJ1-3
d_call: -
v_call: TRBV7-6
cdr3_nt: TGTGCCAGCAGCCGACAACAGGGAATCTCCGGAAACACCATATATTTT
cdr3_aa: CASSRQQGISGNTIYF

clone_size: -
j_call: TRBJ1-1
d_call: -
v_call: TRBV20-1
cdr3_nt: TGCAGTGCTACGGGTGACGCTGAAGCTTTCTTT
cdr3_aa: CSATGDAEAFF

clone_size: -
j_call: TRBJ1-6
d_call: -
v_call: TRBV20-1
cdr3_nt: TGCAGTGCTAGTAAAAGAAACAGGGCACAGTCACCCCTCCACTTT
cdr3_aa: CSASKRNRAQSPLHF

clone_size: -
j_call: TRBJ1-1
d_call: -
v_call: TRBV15
cdr3_nt: TGTGCCACCAGCATGGCCCGGAACACTGAAGCTTTCTTT
cdr3_aa: CATSMARNTEAFF

clone_size: -
j_call: TRBJ2-3
d_call: TRBD2
v_call: TRBV20-1
cdr3_nt: TGCAGTGCTAGTCTCGGGACTAGCGCGACTTACACAGATACGCAGTATTTT
cdr3_aa: CSASLGTSATYTDTQYF

clone_size: -
j_call: TRBJ1-1
d_call: -
v_call: TRBV4-2
cdr3_nt: TGTGCCAGCAGCCCCGAAATCGGGGGGGTAGCTTTCTTT
cdr3_aa: CASSPEIGGVAFF

clone_size: -
j_call: TRBJ1-2
d_call: -
v_call: TRBV30
cdr3_nt: TGTGCCTGGACGAGAGGGAACTATGGCTACACCTTC
cdr3_aa: CAWTRGNYGYTF

clone_size: -
j_call: TRBJ1-1
d_call: TRBD1
v_call: TRBV2
cdr3_nt: TGTGCCAGCAGACTCCGGGACAGGGGCGCTGAAGCTTTCTTT
cdr3_aa: CASRLRDRGAEAFF

clone_size: -
j_call: TRBJ2-1
d_call: TRBD2
v_call: TRBV7-6
cdr3_nt: TGTGCCAGCAGCTTAGGGACTAGCGGGGCCTCCTACAATGAGCAGTTCTTC
cdr3_aa: CASSLGTSGASYNEQFF

clone_size: few
j_call: TRBJ1-1
d_call: -
v_call: TRBV5-1
cdr3_nt: TGCGCCAGCAGCTTAATTAAGAACACTGAAGCTTTCTTT
cdr3_aa: CASSLIKNTEAFF